The present entry profiles one TCR beta chain with its context. No antigen is known for it. Naive CD8 cells lacked CD45RO, underwent positive selection for CCR7 and left out terminally differentiated effector memory CD45RA+ cells. Donors, healthy HIV-negative adults, lacked recent acute infections or vaccinations. Germline lookup yields CDR1 SQVTM and CDR2 ANQGSEA. This CDR3 contains 12 residues. Trimming pared 6 bases from V and 1 base from J, leaving 9 bases between. Only in-frame clones appear in the TCRdb table, and some are missing; sequencing was by immunoSEQ multiplex PCR. This table holds about 2.2 million clones, roughly 93% found once. This sample is drawn from a study of shared clonotypes between healthy human individuals. Study-level background: Contributing individuals were a couple of females and a few males aged 18 to 49. CD4 naive cells filled three plates per donor, CD4 memory three, CD8 naive two and CD8 memory one. Study-level findings and limits: Rarefaction showed sorted-subset sequencing was incomplete despite large depth.

The sequencing input was naive CD8+ T cells from PBMCs. This chain connects TRBV29-1 to TRBJ1-1; D call uncertain. This sequence was found in a man aged 18 to 29 in good health. Some clones in this sample may be carry-over from other donors' samples. The CDR3 reads CSVMDGNTEAFF. In DNA, the CDR3 is TGCAGCGTGATGGACGGGAACACTGAAGCTTTCTTT.